Listed below are T cell receptor beta chains from one sample, sequenced in a study of vaccination and CD4 T cells after COVID-19. What these receptors recognize is not known. In TCRdb, the PCR reads were re-called with MiXCR into one record per CDR3 protein. Of roughly 16,000 distinct CDR3 sequences detected, 31% appear once; the ten largest clones hold about a sixth. Material for sequencing was cultured CD4+ T cells from blood. The receptors originated from a human donor with COVID-19. Each CDR3 is given with its conserved first and last residue. The order of the fields is D gene, J gene, clone size, V gene, CDR3 protein, CDR3 DNA. The D gene is left open where the match is weak. Only part of the rows carry a size: once, few, many, or a class if the clone is expanded.

>-|TRBJ1-6|few|TRBV28
CASSLSRSSYNSPLHF
TGTGCCAGCAGTTTATCGAGAAGCTCCTATAATTCACCCCTCCACTTT
>-|TRBJ1-5|-|TRBV4-2
CASSLGGEAGQPQHF
TGTGCCAGCAGCCTGGGGGGTGAGGCCGGCCAGCCCCAGCATTTT
>-|TRBJ1-2|few|TRBV19
CASSINSYRYGYTF
TGTGCCAGTAGTATCAACAGCTACCGGTATGGCTACACCTTC
>-|TRBJ1-5|medium-sized|TRBV7-2
CASSLLQSNQPQHF
TGTGCCAGCAGCTTATTACAGAGCAATCAGCCCCAGCATTTT
>-|TRBJ2-5|-|TRBV7-2
CASSLATWETQYF
TGTGCCAGCAGCTTAGCGACATGGGAGACCCAGTACTTC
>TRBD2|TRBJ2-3|few|TRBV12-3/TRBV12-4
CASRKLAGATDTQYF
TGTGCCAGCAGGAAACTAGCGGGGGCTACAGATACGCAGTATTTT
>-|TRBJ2-5|-|TRBV12-3/TRBV12-4
CASSLDGRGRETQYF
TGTGCCAGCAGTTTGGATGGGCGGGGAAGGGAGACCCAGTACTTC
>-|TRBJ1-2|few|TRBV27
CASSLSFGSGYTF
TGTGCCAGCAGTTTATCGTTCGGGTCTGGCTACACCTTC
>TRBD2|TRBJ2-5|few|TRBV7-2
CASSLVGGGRETQYF
TGTGCCAGCAGCTTAGTGGGCGGGGGGCGGGAGACCCAGTACTTC
>-|TRBJ2-1|-|TRBV12-3/TRBV12-4
CASSLVGGNEQFF
TGTGCCAGCAGTTTGGTCGGAGGCAATGAGCAGTTCTTC
>-|TRBJ2-2|few|TRBV20-1
CSASDYLGPNTGELFF
TGCAGTGCTAGTGACTATCTGGGGCCGAACACCGGGGAGCTGTTTTTT
>-|TRBJ2-3|few|TRBV6-1
CASREGPIHSTDTQYF
TGTGCCAGCAGGGAGGGACCTATTCATAGCACAGATACGCAGTATTTT
>TRBD1|TRBJ2-2|few|TRBV25-1
CASSRQGAPGELFF
TGTGCCAGCAGTCGACAGGGGGCGCCCGGGGAGCTGTTTTTT
>TRBD1|TRBJ1-1|-|TRBV12-3/TRBV12-4
CASSARSRQGGSTEAFF
TGTGCCAGCAGTGCGCGCTCGAGACAGGGAGGGAGCACTGAAGCTTTCTTT
>-|TRBJ1-1|few|TRBV6-2/TRBV6-3
CASSYGGLGTEAFF
TGTGCCAGCAGTTACGGGGGTTTAGGGACTGAAGCTTTCTTT
>TRBD1|TRBJ1-1|-|TRBV6-1
CASSRGQGSTEAFF
TGTGCCAGCAGTCGGGGACAGGGAAGCACTGAAGCTTTCTTT
>TRBD2|TRBJ2-5|-|TRBV9
CASSVRGSGGLQETQYF
TGTGCCAGCAGCGTAAGGGGTAGCGGGGGCCTCCAAGAGACCCAGTACTTC
>TRBD1|TRBJ2-7|-|TRBV7-2
CASSSDRGGFYEQYF
TGTGCCAGCAGTTCCGACAGGGGGGGATTCTACGAGCAGTACTTC
>TRBD1|TRBJ2-2|few|TRBV7-3
CASSPYVGQGSIGELFF
TGTGCCAGCAGCCCGTATGTGGGACAGGGGAGCATCGGGGAGCTGTTTTTT
>-|TRBJ2-3|once|TRBV11-1
CASSLRLGRTQDTQYF
TGTGCCAGCAGCTTAAGACTGGGTAGGACACAAGATACGCAGTATTTT
>-|TRBJ1-2|few|TRBV7-3
CASSLGGAGYGYTF
TGTGCCAGCAGCTTAGGGGGCGCGGGCTATGGCTACACCTTC
>TRBD1|TRBJ1-2|-|TRBV5-4
CASSPGTGGAYNYGYTF
TGTGCCAGCAGCCCGGGGACAGGGGGCGCGTATAACTATGGCTACACCTTC